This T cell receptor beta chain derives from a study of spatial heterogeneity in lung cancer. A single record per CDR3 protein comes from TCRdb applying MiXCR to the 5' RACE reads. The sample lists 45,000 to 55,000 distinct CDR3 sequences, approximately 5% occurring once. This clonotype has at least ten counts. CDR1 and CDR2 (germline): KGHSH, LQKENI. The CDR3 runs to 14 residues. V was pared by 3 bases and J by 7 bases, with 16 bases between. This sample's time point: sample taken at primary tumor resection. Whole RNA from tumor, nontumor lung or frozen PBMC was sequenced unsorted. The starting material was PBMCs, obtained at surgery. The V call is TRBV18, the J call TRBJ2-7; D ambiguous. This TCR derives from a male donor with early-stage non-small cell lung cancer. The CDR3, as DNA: TGTGCCAGCTCACCGCGGAGACTCACAGAAGAGCAGTACTTC. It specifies CASSPRRLTEEQYF.